The clone carrying this T cell receptor (beta chain) occurred many times. Through a sample-barcoded 5' primer and a J-beta primer mix, a second PCR was run for roughly 7 to 11 cycles. TCRdb recomputed calls from the 5' RACE reads with MiXCR, one row per CDR3 protein. The sample lists about 1.1 million distinct CDR3 sequences; around two fifths were seen once. The CDR3 totals 16 residues. V lost 4 bases and J 0 bases, leaving 17 bases between the germline ends. Germline V CDR1 and CDR2: SGHKS, YYEKEE (reference sequence). The entry originates in a study of blood T cells in healthy people across ages. The sequence was collected from a man between 18 and 35 years old in good health. The material sequenced was blood. The rearrangement joins TRBV5-5 to TRBJ2-7; D possibly corresponds to TRBD1 (5 bases). CDR3 coding DNA: TGTGCCAGCAGCCCGAACGCCGTAGACAGCTCCTACGAGCAGTACTTC. As protein: CASSPNAVDSSYEQYF.